This T cell receptor beta chain appears in the sequencing data of a study of T-cell memory formation after mild COVID-19. Germline V CDR1 and CDR2: MNHEY, SVGEGT. Trimming cost V 2 bases and J 3 bases, with 6 bases left between them. CDR3 length: 13 residues. TCRdb ran MiXCR on the 5' RACE reads and lists one entry per CDR3 protein. This sample has 380,000 or so distinct CDR3 sequences, with about 13% found just once. This clonotype was detected a few times. The chain has TRBV6-2 or TRBV6-3 and TRBJ2-3; D remains ambiguous. This TCR was recovered from a man aged 18 to 30 who had mild COVID-19 (a few samples of this study predate the infection). Cell type and time point are not known. Specimen: PBMCs or a T cell subset sorted from them (not recorded which). CDR3 protein: CASSYQRTDTQYF. DNA of the CDR3: TGTGCCAGCAGTTACCAGCGTACAGATACGCAGTATTTT.